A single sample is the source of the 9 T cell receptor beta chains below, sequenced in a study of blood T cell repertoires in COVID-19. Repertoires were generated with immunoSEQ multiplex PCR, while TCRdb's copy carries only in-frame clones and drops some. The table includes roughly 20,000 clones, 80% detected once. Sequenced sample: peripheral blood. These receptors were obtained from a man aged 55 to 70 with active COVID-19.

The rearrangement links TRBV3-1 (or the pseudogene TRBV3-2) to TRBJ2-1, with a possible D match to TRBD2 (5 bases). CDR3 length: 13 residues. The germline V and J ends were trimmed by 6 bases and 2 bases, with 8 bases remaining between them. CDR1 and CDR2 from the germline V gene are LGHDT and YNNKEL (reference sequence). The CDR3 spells CASRDSTYNEQFF. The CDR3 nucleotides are TGTGCCAGCAGGGACTCAACCTACAATGAGCAGTTCTTC.

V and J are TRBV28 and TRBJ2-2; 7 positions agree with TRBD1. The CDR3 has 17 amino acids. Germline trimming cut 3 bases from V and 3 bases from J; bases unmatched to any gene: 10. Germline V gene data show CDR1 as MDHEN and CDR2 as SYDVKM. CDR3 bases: TGTGCCAGCAGTTTCGGGACGACAGGGCAGCACACCGGGGAGCTGTTTTTT. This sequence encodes CASSFGTTGQHTGELFF. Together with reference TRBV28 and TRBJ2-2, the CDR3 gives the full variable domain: DVKVTQSSRYLVKRTGEKVFLECVQDMDHENMFWYRQDPGLGLRLIYFSYDVKMKEKGDIPEGYSVSREKKERFSLILESASTNQTSMYLCASSFGTTGQHTGELFFGEGSRLTVL.

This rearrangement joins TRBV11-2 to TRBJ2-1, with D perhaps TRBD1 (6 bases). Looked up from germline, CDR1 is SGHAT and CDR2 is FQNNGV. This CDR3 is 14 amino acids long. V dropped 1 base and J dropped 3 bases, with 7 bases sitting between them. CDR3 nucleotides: TGTGCCAGCAGCTTAGCAGGGGTCTACAATGAGCAGTTCTTC. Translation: CASSLAGVYNEQFF.

This chain's CDR3 is CASSLGWAANTGELFF. Here the CDR3 DNA reads TGTGCCAGCAGTTTAGGCTGGGCAGCCAACACCGGGGAGCTGTTTTTT. The gene calls are TRBV27 and TRBJ2-2; D unclear. V lost 2 bases, J lost 2 bases, and 12 bases lay in between. CDR1 and CDR2 (germline): MNHEY, SMNVEV (reference sequence). The CDR3 is 16 residues long.

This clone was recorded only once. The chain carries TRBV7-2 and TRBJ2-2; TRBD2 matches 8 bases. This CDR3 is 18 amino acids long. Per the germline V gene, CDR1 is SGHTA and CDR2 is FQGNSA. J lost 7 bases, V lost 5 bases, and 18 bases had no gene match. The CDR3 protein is CASSRPGVAGPRGGELFF. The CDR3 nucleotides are TGTGCCAGCAGCCGCCCCGGGGTAGCGGGACCTCGAGGCGGGGAGCTGTTTTTT.

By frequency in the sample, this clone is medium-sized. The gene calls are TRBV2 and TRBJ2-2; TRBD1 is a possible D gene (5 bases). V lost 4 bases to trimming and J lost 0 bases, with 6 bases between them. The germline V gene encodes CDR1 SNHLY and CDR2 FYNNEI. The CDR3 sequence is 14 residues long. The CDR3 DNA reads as TGTGCCAGCAGTGGACAGTCGAACACCGGGGAGCTGTTTTTT. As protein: CASSGQSNTGELFF.

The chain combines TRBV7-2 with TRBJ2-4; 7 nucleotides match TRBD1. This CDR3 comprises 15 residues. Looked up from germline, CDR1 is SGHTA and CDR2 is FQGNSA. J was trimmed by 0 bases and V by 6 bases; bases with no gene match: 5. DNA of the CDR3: TGTGCCAGCAGACCCGACAGGGTAGCCAAAAACATTCAGTACTTC. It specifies CASRPDRVAKNIQYF.

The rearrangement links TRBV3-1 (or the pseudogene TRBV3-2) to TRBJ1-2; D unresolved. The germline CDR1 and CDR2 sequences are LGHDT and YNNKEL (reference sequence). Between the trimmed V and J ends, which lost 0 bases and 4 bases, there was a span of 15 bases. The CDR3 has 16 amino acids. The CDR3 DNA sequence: TGTGCCAGCAGCCAAGATCTGGCCCGTCCAGTCTATGGCTACACCTTC. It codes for CASSQDLARPVYGYTF.

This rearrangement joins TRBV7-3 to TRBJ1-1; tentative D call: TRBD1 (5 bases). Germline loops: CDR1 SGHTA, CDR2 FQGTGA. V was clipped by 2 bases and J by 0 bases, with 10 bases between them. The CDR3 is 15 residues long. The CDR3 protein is CASSLGTGMNTEAFF. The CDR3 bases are TGTGCCAGCAGCTTAGGAACAGGTATGAACACTGAAGCTTTCTTT.